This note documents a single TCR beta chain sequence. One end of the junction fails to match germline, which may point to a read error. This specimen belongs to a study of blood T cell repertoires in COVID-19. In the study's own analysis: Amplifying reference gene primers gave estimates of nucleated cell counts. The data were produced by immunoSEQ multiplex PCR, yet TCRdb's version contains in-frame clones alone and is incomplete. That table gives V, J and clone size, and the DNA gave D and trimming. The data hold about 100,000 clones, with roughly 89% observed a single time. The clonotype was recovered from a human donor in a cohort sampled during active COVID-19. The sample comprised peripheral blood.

DNA of the CDR3: TGTGCCAGCAGTTTAGCGGGGGGGACAGGAAGATTC. Encoded protein: CASSLAGGTGRF. This sequence joins TRBV12-3 or TRBV12-4 and TRBJ1-2, with 8 positions matching TRBD1. The length of the CDR3 is 12 residues.